The TCR beta chain under discussion was sequenced for a study of T cell repertoires in aging, cancer and after chemotherapy. Study-wide background: Six age groups, ranging from 30 or younger to 70 or older, included the donors. The full dataset contained about 10 million TCR reads. Pre- and post-chemotherapy samples were paired from glioblastoma patients treated with temozolomide-based therapy.

Concerning this clonotype: The antigen is not known.

V shed 2 bases and J shed 2 bases, with 10 bases lying between them. The CDR3 loop spans 14 amino acids. Germline V gene sequence: CDR1 SGHNT, CDR2 YYREEE (reference sequence). TCR beta rearrangements were amplified from peripheral blood genomic DNA. Multiplex touch-down PCR with TRB-A/B primers amplified rearranged V-D-J TRB sequences. TCRdb ran MiXCR on the multiplex PCR reads and lists one entry per CDR3 protein. The sample yields around 4,900 distinct CDR3 sequences, approximately 71% seen once. Findings of the study overall: In each cancer cohort, median generation probability increased across chemotherapy, suggesting thymic output rebounded.

The sequence was collected from a human donor with a solid tumor. The chain joins TRBV5-4 to TRBJ1-1, with D possibly matching TRBD1 (6 bases). Sequencing was done on a sample of blood. The CDR3 sequence: CASSFFGGNTEAFF. The CDR3 region has the DNA TGTGCCAGCAGCTTTTTCGGGGGCAACACTGAAGCTTTCTTT.